The 19 T cell receptor beta chains reported below all come from one sample, sequenced in a study of beta chain features in type 1 diabetes. The antigens of these receptors remain unknown. Reverse transcribing all isolated RNA meant expressed TCRB transcripts were sequenced. Profiled with immunoSEQ multiplex PCR; TCRdb holds only in-frame clones, not every one. The sample yields hundreds of thousands of clones, over 11% seen once. General observations from the study: All four CD4+ subsets from Type 1 diabetes patients carried moderately but significantly shorter TCRB CDR3s.

Sequencing was carried out using naive CD4+ T cells from blood. The source is a young man with type 1 diabetes.

Only a few counts were recorded for this clone. The rearrangement joins TRBV7-2 to TRBJ2-2, with no clear D. The CDR3 has 15 residues. The V gene's germline CDR1 is SGHTA and CDR2 FQGNSA. V was clipped by 2 bases and J by 8 bases, with 15 bases between them. CDR3 in amino acids: CASSLSSTPQGELFF. CDR3 DNA sequence: TGTGCCAGCAGCTTATCATCAACACCTCAGGGGGAGCTGTTTTTT.

The chain links TRBV4-3 to TRBJ2-3; 10 positions match TRBD2. The CDR3 extends over 15 amino acids. Per the germline V gene, CDR1 is LGHNA and CDR2 is YSLEER. The V and J ends lost 4 bases and 2 bases, in that order; junction bases with no gene match: 3. CDR3 bases: TGCGCCAGCAGCCGAGCGGGGGGGCCCACAGATACGCAGTATTTT. Protein sequence: CASSRAGGPTDTQYF.

The V gene is TRBV5-4, the J gene TRBJ1-4; 9 nucleotides line up with TRBD1. The ends lost 3 bases at V and 7 bases at J; junction bases unmatched: 4. CDR1 and CDR2 from the germline V gene are SGHNT and YYREEE (reference sequence). This CDR3 has 14 residues. CDR3 nucleotides: TGTGCCAGCAGCTCACAGGGGGCCGGTGAAAAACTGTTTTTT. The encoded protein is CASSSQGAGEKLFF.

The chain carries TRBV18 and TRBJ2-2, with 8 bases identical to TRBD2. V shed 2 bases, J shed 1 base, and the junction held 0 bases outside the gene matches. The CDR3 has 15 residues. CDR1 KGHSH and CDR2 LQKENI come from the germline V gene. The CDR3 sequence: CASSPSGGNTGELFF. The CDR3 bases are TGTGCCAGCTCACCAAGCGGGGGGAACACCGGGGAGCTGTTTTTT.

The CDR3 sequence: CASRQTGGQYNEQFF. The CDR3 DNA is TGTGCCAGCAGGCAAACAGGGGGCCAATACAATGAGCAGTTCTTC. The chain uses TRBV6-5 and TRBJ2-1; 9 positions agree with TRBD1. V lost 6 bases to trimming and J lost 4 bases; unmatched junction nucleotides: 7. The CDR3 contains 15 residues. Germline lookup yields CDR1 MNHEY and CDR2 SVGAGI.

This clone was seen a handful of times. The chain links TRBV9 to TRBJ2-5; TRBD2 matches 8 bases. The germline V gene has CDR1 SGDLS and CDR2 YYNGEE. CDR3 length: 15 residues. The V and J ends lost 0 bases and 4 bases, in that order; junction bases with no gene match: 5. The CDR3 reads CASSVEGLGRETQYF. The DNA for the CDR3 is TGTGCCAGCAGCGTAGAGGGACTAGGTAGAGAGACCCAGTACTTC.

This clone was seen more than once but under ten times. This chain joins TRBV7-2 and TRBJ2-5; D possibly corresponds to TRBD1 (5 bases). Germline-derived CDR1 and CDR2 are SGHTA and FQGNSA. The CDR3 loop spans 15 amino acids. With 2 bases removed from V and 3 bases from J, the gap between germline ends came to 13 bases. CDR3 loop: CASSLIYGREETQYF. DNA for the CDR3: TGTGCCAGCAGCTTAATTTACGGCAGGGAAGAGACCCAGTACTTC.

This clone was picked up a small number of times. This chain uses TRBV29-1 with TRBJ2-1; a weak D match, TRBD2 (5 bases). The CDR3 runs to 13 residues. Per the germline V gene, CDR1 is SQVTM and CDR2 is ANQGSEA. V was clipped by 3 bases and J by 0 bases, with 6 bases between them. For the CDR3, the DNA is TGCAGCGTTGACGGGGTCTCCTACAATGAGCAGTTCTTC. It specifies CSVDGVSYNEQFF.

V usage is TRBV5-1 and J usage is TRBJ2-1; 7 bases line up with TRBD1. The ends lost 3 bases at V and 9 bases at J; junction bases unmatched: 12. The CDR3 covers 15 residues. Germline V gene data show CDR1 as SGHRS and CDR2 as YFSETQ. CDR3: CASSSGPRAGGEQFF. The CDR3 coding sequence is TGCGCCAGCAGCTCAGGACCCAGAGCAGGGGGTGAGCAGTTCTTC.

This clone was counted between two and nine times. This rearrangement joins TRBV7-9 to TRBJ1-2; TRBD1 is a possible D gene (6 bases). The CDR3 has 14 amino acids. CDR1 SEHNR and CDR2 FQNEAQ come from the germline V gene (reference sequence). V dropped 5 bases and J dropped 7 bases, with 17 bases sitting between them. The CDR3 bases are TGTGCCAGCAGCGCGGACAGTCGGACGGGTGGCTACACCTTC. Protein product: CASSADSRTGGYTF.

This chain joins TRBV28 and TRBJ1-1; the D gene is possibly TRBD1 (5 bases). This CDR3 is 15 amino acids long. Deletions cut 6 bases from V and 1 base from J, with 15 bases between. From germline, CDR1 is MDHEN and CDR2 SYDVKM. CDR3 in DNA: TGTGCCAGCAGCCCTGACGGGGCGGGGAACACTGAAGCTTTCTTT. Its protein is CASSPDGAGNTEAFF.

This clone was counted between two and nine times. CDR3 region: CAWSVMAGVGPDTQYF. The CDR3 nucleotides read TGTGCCTGGAGTGTAATGGCAGGGGTGGGCCCAGATACGCAGTATTTT. The chain employs TRBV30 and TRBJ2-3; maybe TRBD1 (6 bases). The CDR3 length is 16 residues. In germline, CDR1 is GTSNPN, CDR2 SVGIG (reference sequence). Between the trimmed V and J ends, which lost 0 bases and 4 bases, there was a span of 17 bases.

This clone was observed once. The V and J genes are TRBV4-3 and TRBJ2-1; 7 bases are a match to TRBD2. The trim removed 3 bases at V and 6 bases at J, leaving 11 bases unmatched. The CDR3 spans 16 residues. Per germline, CDR1 LGHNA and CDR2 YSLEER. CDR3 coding DNA: TGCGCCAGCAGCCAGCTACCGGGACTACTTGTCAATGAGCAGTTCTTC. Protein product: CASSQLPGLLVNEQFF.

This chain joins TRBV29-1 and TRBJ2-5; D perhaps matches TRBD1 (5 bases). Trimming left V 8 bases short and J 4 bases short, with 14 bases between. Germline CDR1 and CDR2: SQVTM and ANQGSEA. The CDR3 is 12 amino acids. CDR3 region: CSLTAPRETQYF. CDR3 coding DNA: TGCAGCTTGACAGCCCCCCGAGAGACCCAGTACTTC.

CDR3 nucleotide sequence: TGTGCCTGGGGGGACGGGCACCCGGGACCTTTCGTCCCCCATAACTATGGCTACACCTTC. This translates into CAWGDGHPGPFVPHNYGYTF. The chain uses TRBV30 and TRBJ1-2; D may be TRBD1 (5 bases). The CDR3 consists of 20 residues. V lost 5 bases, J lost 1 base, and 32 bases lay in between. Germline V gene data show CDR1 as GTSNPN and CDR2 as SVGIG (reference sequence).

Of note for this clone: Other nucleotide sequences in the sample specify the same CDR3. The V call is TRBV9, the J call TRBJ1-1, with D possibly TRBD1 on 5 matching bases. Trimming removed 2 bases at V and 6 bases at J, with 8 bases between. Germline-derived CDR1 and CDR2 are SGDLS and YYNGEE. The CDR3 is 12 amino acids. The CDR3 is CASSVGASEAFF. The DNA for the CDR3 is TGTGCCAGCAGCGTCGGGGCCTCTGAAGCTTTCTTT.

This clone was detected only a few times. The rearrangement uses TRBV4-2 and TRBJ1-2, with 7 bases fitting TRBD1. V dropped 0 bases and J dropped 5; count of bases not matched to a gene: 12. CDR1 LGHNA and CDR2 YNFKEQ come from the germline V gene. This CDR3 comprises 17 residues. The CDR3 region is CASSQDPTGAIPYGYTF. CDR3 nucleotides: TGTGCCAGCAGCCAAGACCCTACAGGGGCGATACCATATGGCTACACCTTC.

This clone turned up a few times. The chain joins TRBV30 to TRBJ2-5, with D maybe TRBD2 (6 bases). Germline lookup yields CDR1 GTSNPN and CDR2 SVGIG (reference sequence). Trimming took 4 bases from V and 7 from J, leaving 13 bases between them. This CDR3 contains 12 residues. The CDR3 spells CAWNSGGRTQYF. CDR3 sequence (DNA): TGTGCCTGGAATAGCGGAGGAAGGACCCAGTACTTC.

This clone turned up a few times. V and J are TRBV7-2 and TRBJ2-7; 8 bases agree with TRBD2. The CDR3 covers 15 residues. Germline loops: CDR1 SGHTA, CDR2 FQGNSA. V lost 0 bases to trimming and J lost 2 bases; unmatched junction nucleotides: 3. This CDR3 is CASSLASGGAYEQYF. In nucleotides, the CDR3 is TGTGCCAGCAGCTTAGCCAGCGGGGGTGCCTACGAGCAGTACTTC.